This TCR beta chain stems from a study of Graves' ophthalmopathy and Graves' hyperthyroidism. Study findings and constraints: It was with 65% to 71% sensitivity and almost 75% specificity that the model predicted ophthalmopathy progression.

This clonotype was counted a few times. No antigen is known for it. Investigators amplified TCR beta CDR3 regions from RNA transcripts. HTBI-primed first-round RT-PCR preceded second-round multiplex PCR. TCRdb re-analysed the multiplex PCR reads in MiXCR, keeping a single row per CDR3 protein. The table lists around 1.1 million distinct CDR3 sequences, about 35% of them singletons, with roughly 10% in the top ten. Trimming pared 3 bases from V and 4 bases from J, leaving 15 bases between. The CDR3 length is 15 residues. No donor had other autoimmune disease, uncontrolled infection, pregnancy or lactation.

The sequence derives from an adult man with Graves' hyperthyroidism. The chain couples TRBV12-3 or TRBV12-4 to TRBJ1-2; tentative D call: TRBD1 (5 bases). The sample comprised peripheral blood or thyroid tissue (not recorded which). The CDR3 region is CASSFSQGLSYGYTF. CDR3 bases: TGTGCCAGCAGTTTTTCCCAGGGACTGTCCTATGGCTACACCTTC.